This paragraph reports one T cell receptor (beta chain). The antigen is undetermined. The DNA is omitted, as the CDR3 cannot be located on it reliably, and the CDR3 follows TCRdb's listing. As the template, RNA transcripts were used to amplify TCR beta CDR3 regions. First-round RT-PCR employed HTBI primers, with a second-round multiplex PCR after it. One entry per CDR3 protein results from TCRdb running MiXCR on the multiplex PCR reads. The table shows 660,000 or so distinct CDR3 sequences, with over 40% occurring only once. The source of the sample is a study of Graves' ophthalmopathy and Graves' hyperthyroidism. Germline V gene sequence: CDR1 SGHVS, CDR2 FNYEAQ. Both ends counted, the CDR3 spans 23 residues. General study results and limits: Blood also harbored most expanded thyroid clonotypes above 0.001 frequency. The model predicted progression of ophthalmopathy with a sensitivity of roughly 65%, and its specificity was roughly 77%.

With a duration under 3 months, ophthalmopathy in the donors showed moderate-to-severe activity, CAS ≥3 and NOSPECS ≥4. A volume of approximately 10 ml of fresh peripheral blood supplied the PBMCs. The clonotype was recovered from an adult man with Graves' ophthalmopathy. The gene calls are TRBV7-6 and TRBJ1-2; TRBD1, the table's D call, lacks a check against the DNA. Material: peripheral blood. CDR3 protein: CASSPEDSSIYLCSVERQLGYTF.